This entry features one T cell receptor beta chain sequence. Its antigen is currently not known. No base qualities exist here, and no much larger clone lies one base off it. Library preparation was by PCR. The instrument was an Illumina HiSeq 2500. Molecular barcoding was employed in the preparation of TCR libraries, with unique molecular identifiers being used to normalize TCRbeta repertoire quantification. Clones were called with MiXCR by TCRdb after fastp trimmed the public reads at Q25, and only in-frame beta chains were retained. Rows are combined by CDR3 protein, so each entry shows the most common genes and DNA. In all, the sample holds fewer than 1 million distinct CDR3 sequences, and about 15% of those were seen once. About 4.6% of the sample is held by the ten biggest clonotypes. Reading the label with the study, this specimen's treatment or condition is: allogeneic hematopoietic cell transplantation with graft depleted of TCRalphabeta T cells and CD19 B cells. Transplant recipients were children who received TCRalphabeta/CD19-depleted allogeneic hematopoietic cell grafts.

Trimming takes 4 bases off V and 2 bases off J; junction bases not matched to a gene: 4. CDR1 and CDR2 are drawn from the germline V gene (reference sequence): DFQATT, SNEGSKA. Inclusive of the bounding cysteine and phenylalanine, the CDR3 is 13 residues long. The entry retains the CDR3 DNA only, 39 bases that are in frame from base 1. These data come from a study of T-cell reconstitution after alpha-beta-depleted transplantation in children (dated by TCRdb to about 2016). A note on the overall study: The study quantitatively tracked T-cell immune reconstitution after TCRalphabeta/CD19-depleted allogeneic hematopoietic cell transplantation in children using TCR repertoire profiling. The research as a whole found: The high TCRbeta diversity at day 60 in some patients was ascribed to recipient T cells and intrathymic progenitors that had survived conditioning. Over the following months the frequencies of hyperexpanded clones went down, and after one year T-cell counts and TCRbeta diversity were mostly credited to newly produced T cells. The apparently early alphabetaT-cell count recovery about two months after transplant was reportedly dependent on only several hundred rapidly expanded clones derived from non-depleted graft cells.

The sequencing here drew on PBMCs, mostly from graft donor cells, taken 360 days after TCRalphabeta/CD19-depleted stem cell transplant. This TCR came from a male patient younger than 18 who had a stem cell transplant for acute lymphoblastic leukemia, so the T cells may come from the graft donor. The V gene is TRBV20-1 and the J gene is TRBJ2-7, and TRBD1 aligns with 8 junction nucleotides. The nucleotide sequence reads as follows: TGCAGTGCTAACGACAGGGGTCCCTACGAGCAGTACTTC. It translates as CSANDRGPYEQYF.